Listed below are T cell receptor beta chains from one sample, sequenced in a study of blood T cell repertoires in COVID-19. Some clones are missing from TCRdb's copy, which holds only in-frame ones; the method was immunoSEQ multiplex PCR. The table includes a few hundred thousand clones, around 85% detected once. Input material: PBMCs or T cells enriched from blood (not recorded which). The receptors stem from a woman aged 40 to 50 with acute COVID-19. CDR3s include the opening cysteine and the closing phenylalanine or tryptophan. The D gene is left open where the match is weak. A row's size may be missing; if present it is once, few, many or a size class.

V gene	D gene	clone size	J gene	CDR3 DNA	CDR3 protein
TRBV6-2/TRBV6-3	TRBD1	.	TRBJ1-2	TGTGCCAGCAGTTCAATACCCCGGACAGGGAAAAACTATGGCTACACCTTC	CASSSIPRTGKNYGYTF
TRBV6-5	TRBD1	.	TRBJ1-6	TGTGCCAGCAGCCGACAGGGAGGTAATTCACCCCTCCACTTT	CASSRQGGNSPLHF
TRBV5-1	.	once	TRBJ2-1	TGCGCCAGCAGCTTGGTACACAACCCCTACAATGAGCAGTTCTTC	CASSLVHNPYNEQFF
TRBV2	.	.	TRBJ2-2	TGTGCCAGCAGGGGGACTCCTACCGGGGAGCTGTTTTTT	CASRGTPTGELFF
TRBV3-1/TRBV3-2	TRBD2	.	TRBJ2-1	TGTGCCAGCAGCCAAACTAGCGGGGGACAGTGGGAGCAGTTCTTC	CASSQTSGGQWEQFF
TRBV5-1	.	.	TRBJ1-2	TGCGCCAGCAGCCCTACACCGGGATCTGATGGCTACACCTTC	CASSPTPGSDGYTF
TRBV7-2	TRBD1	.	TRBJ1-6	TGTGCCAGCAGCTACAGGGGATCGAATTCACCCCTCCACTTT	CASSYRGSNSPLHF
TRBV15	TRBD1	few	TRBJ1-5	TGTGCCACCAGGGGGACAGGGAACAATCAGCCCCAGCATTTT	CATRGTGNNQPQHF
TRBV11-2	.	.	TRBJ1-6	TGTGCCAGCAGCAACAACAGGAACTCCTATAATTCACCCCTCCACTTT	CASSNNRNSYNSPLHF
TRBV28	.	.	TRBJ2-7	TGTGCCAGCAGTCCACAAACCTACGAGCAGTACTTC	CASSPQTYEQYF
TRBV27	TRBD1	.	TRBJ1-5	TGTGCCAGCGCAAAGACAGGGAATAATCAGCCCCAGCATTTT	CASAKTGNNQPQHF
TRBV6-5	.	.	TRBJ1-6	TGTGCCAGCACCCAAGGACAGACCTATAATTCACCCCTCCACTTT	CASTQGQTYNSPLHF
TRBV10-3	TRBD1	.	TRBJ1-2	TGTGCCATCAGCGGGACAGAGAACTATGGCTACACCTTC	CAISGTENYGYTF
TRBV6-5	TRBD1	once	TRBJ2-5	TGTGCCAGCGACAGGGGCGAAGAGACCCAGTACTTC	CASDRGEETQYF
TRBV6-4	.	.	TRBJ2-2	TGTGCCAGCAGTGACAGTCCAGGTTACACCGGGGAGCTGTTTTTT	CASSDSPGYTGELFF
TRBV5-1	TRBD1	once	TRBJ2-5	TGCGCCAGCAGCTCGGCGACAGGGCGTTTTGGAGAGACCCAGTACTTC	CASSSATGRFGETQYF
TRBV27	.	.	TRBJ2-3	TGTGCCAGCAGTTCTGCGGGGAGGATAGATACGCAGTATTTT	CASSSAGRIDTQYF
TRBV6-2/TRBV6-3	.	.	TRBJ1-1	TGTGCCAGCAGTCAATATAGGGGGAACACTGAAGCTTTCTTT	CASSQYRGNTEAFF
TRBV27	.	.	TRBJ2-4	TGTGCCAGCAGTTTGAGGGGGTCGGACATTCAGTACTTC	CASSLRGSDIQYF
TRBV7-2	TRBD1	.	TRBJ2-1	TGTGCCAGCAGTTCAGGACAGGGGTTAAGCAATGAGCAGTTCTTC	CASSSGQGLSNEQFF
TRBV7-2	TRBD2	.	TRBJ2-7	TGTGCCAGCAGCCCATTGGGACTATCCTACGAGCAGTACTTC	CASSPLGLSYEQYF
TRBV7-9	.	.	TRBJ2-5	TGTGCCAGCAGCTTAATGACAGCGCAAGAGACCCAGTACTTC	CASSLMTAQETQYF
TRBV24-1	.	.	TRBJ2-2	TGTGCCACCAGTGATGTGGACTCAAAAAACACCGGGGAGCTGTTTTTT	CATSDVDSKNTGELFF